These 3 T cell receptor beta chains share one sample of origin, sequenced in a study of blood T cell repertoires in COVID-19. Using immunoSEQ multiplex PCR, the repertoire was profiled, and TCRdb retains in-frame clones only, with some absent. The data show 150,000 to 200,000 clones, approximately 83% seen once. Sequences were obtained from PBMCs or T cells enriched from blood (not recorded which). The receptors were gathered from a woman in her sixties who had recovered from COVID-19.

V usage is TRBV2 and J usage is TRBJ1-6; TRBD1 matches at 8 bases. With V trimmed by 3 bases and J by 10 bases, 8 bases remained unmatched. The CDR3 runs to 15 residues. CDR1 is SNHLY and CDR2 is FYNNEI in the germline V gene. CDR3 DNA sequence: TGTGCCAGCAGTGATTATACAGGGGGGAGATCACCCCTCCACTTT. Protein: CASSDYTGGRSPLHF.

The V call is TRBV18, the J call TRBJ2-5; D is perhaps TRBD2 (6 bases). This CDR3 is 14 amino acids long. Trimming pared 2 bases from V and 7 bases from J, leaving 14 bases between. Germline CDR1 and CDR2: KGHSH and LQKENI. CDR3 sequence: CASSPGGAARTQYF. In nucleotides, the CDR3 is TGTGCCAGCTCACCAGGCGGGGCGGCCAGGACCCAGTACTTC.

The chain joins TRBV27 to TRBJ2-7; 8 bases fit TRBD2. The CDR3 is 15 amino acids. Unmatched junction bases numbered 5, after V lost 0 bases and J lost 4 bases. Germline V gene sequence: CDR1 MNHEY, CDR2 SMNVEV (reference sequence). CDR3 residues: CASSLSYGGEYEQYF. DNA of the CDR3: TGTGCCAGCAGTTTATCATACGGGGGGGAATACGAGCAGTACTTC.